The entry that follows covers one T cell receptor (beta chain) sequence. In this sample, this clonotype turned up many times. What antigen it recognizes has not been identified. Base qualities are not provided; no much larger clone lies one nucleotide away. This specimen belongs to a study of read filtering for tumor transcriptome and immune sequencing (dated by TCRdb to about 2020). The study in broad terms: The cohort had 17 male and 15 or so female patients with a mean age of roughly 66 years, ranging from roughly 47 to 85. By revised international staging, eight or nine patients were R-ISS I, around 15 were R-ISS II and 6 or 7 were R-ISS III. After DNase treatment, whole-transcriptome libraries were prepared with the TruSeq RNA Access Library Prep Kit. TCR-region mapped reads per sample ranged from about 4.05 to 10.27 million with IR-seq versus only about 85 to 1,300 with RNA-seq. Using the same bone marrow samples, the study compared TCR repertoires obtained by targeted immune repertoire sequencing with those obtained by bulk whole-transcriptome sequencing. One of the main goals was to work out a read-filtering strategy for immune repertoire data, in particular whether clonotypes backed by only a single read should be removed. Paper-wide results and their limitations: Rather than purified T cells, the sorted CD138-negative fraction was a mixed bone marrow immune population. Compared with RNA-seq, IR-seq captured clonotypes at much higher depth and more reliably, and a smaller IR-seq throughput was enough to identify most shared clonotypes. The correlation between IR-seq and RNA-seq shared clonotype proportions rose when single-read clonotypes were removed. In IR-seq, single-read clonotypes were approximately 80% of clonotypes but around 3.2% of total reads; in RNA-seq they were over 65% of clonotypes and more than 40% of reads.

The junction shows trimming of 0 bases on V and 3 bases on J, plus 10 bases between the germline ends. CDR1 SGHRS and CDR2 YFSETQ were looked up in the germline V gene. The CDR3 has 14 amino acids, counting the end cysteine and phenylalanine. Only the CDR3 region is kept as DNA, spanning 42 bases read in frame from base 1. Every patient had bone marrow sampled at the time of active disease. Ficoll-Hypaque density gradient centrifugation was used to isolate bone marrow mononuclear cells. CD138-negative cells were obtained by negative selection after labeling with CD138 magnetic microbeads on a MACS separator, removing myeloma plasma cells. Flow cytometry on an Attune NxT with CD138 antibodies was used to check the purity of the isolated cells. Total RNA was extracted with TRIzol reagent and quantified with a NanoDrop spectrophotometer. For each patient, the CD138-negative bone marrow sample underwent paired RNA-seq and IR-seq.

The Immunoverse kit was used to build TCR libraries from around 420 ng RNA, with molecular barcoded adaptors covering alpha/delta and beta/gamma chains. TCR library preparation used the same RNA that was used for transcriptome sequencing. TCR libraries were sequenced on an Illumina HiSeq 4000 with 2 x 150 cycles. On the study's bioinformatics: TCR reads were aligned to human V, D, J and C references and assembled into CDR3 clonotypes with MiXCR, including quality filtering and error correction. Clonotype counts and gene usage diversity were analyzed with the tcR package in R. For inspection of raw mapping reads, RNA-seq reads were mapped by STAR aligner version 2.5.3a onto GRCh37 of the human genome. IR-seq fastq files were randomly downsampled with Seqtk 1.3 to test the effect of sequencing depth on detected clonotypes. TCRdb reran the public reads through fastp at Q25 and MiXCR, keeping productive beta chains. Each CDR3 protein appears once, grouped with its most common genes and DNA. The V and J calls, along with clone size, are taken from TCRdb and not from the paper's own processing. For this sample there are 75,000 to 95,000 distinct CDR3 sequences; 20% to 25% appear just once. Approximately 10% of the sample is in the top ten clones.

Sequences were obtained from a population of CD138-negative cells sorted from bone marrow. According to the study, the label for this sample's cell subset or site signals: bone marrow mononuclear cells depleted of CD138+ plasma/myeloma cells by negative magnetic selection. The rearranged chain carries TRBV5-1 and TRBJ2-7; too little of a D gene remains to name it. The TCR comes from a donor aged 40 or older with multiple myeloma. CDR3 protein: CASSLGTANYEQYF. DNA sequence: TGCGCCAGCAGCTTGGGCACTGCTAACTACGAGCAGTACTTC.